These 17 T cell receptor beta chains originate from one sample sequenced in a study of CD8 T cell repertoires and HIV-1 epitope variants. Sequencing used immunoSEQ multiplex PCR; TCRdb keeps in-frame clones, though not all of them. This sample yields 4,500 to 6,000 clones, of which around two thirds are seen a single time; roughly 45% belongs to the top ten. These TCRs' antigens remain unknown. Sample: cultured CD8+ T cells derived from PBMCs. Receptor source: a male donor with HIV.

V is TRBV9 and J is TRBJ1-2, with D uncertain. The CDR3 length is 15 residues. The V gene's germline CDR1 is SGDLS and CDR2 YYNGEE. Trimming stripped 4 bases from V and 8 bases from J, with 21 bases between. CDR3 loop: CASSLRSQDPMGYTF. The CDR3 DNA follows: TGTGCCAGCAGCCTTCGGTCGCAGGATCCTATGGGCTACACCTTC.

This clone was observed a few times. V and J are TRBV6-5 and TRBJ2-7; 7 nucleotides agree with TRBD2. Germline lookup yields CDR1 MNHEY and CDR2 SVGAGI. V lost 5 bases, J lost 6 bases, and 4 bases stayed unmatched. This CDR3 has 12 residues. CDR3 nucleotides: TGTGCCAGCAGTGCGGGGACTATCGAGCAGTACTTC. Its translation: CASSAGTIEQYF.

The chain employs TRBV15 and TRBJ1-5; unclear D gene. The V gene lost 3 bases and the J gene lost 3 bases, with 9 bases spanning the gap. Germline CDR1 and CDR2: LNHNV and YYDKDF (reference sequence). This CDR3 has 14 residues. The CDR3 loop is CATSSGSFNQPQHF. The CDR3 bases are TGTGCCACCAGCAGCGGTTCTTTCAATCAGCCCCAGCATTTT.

V usage is TRBV7-2 and J usage is TRBJ2-7; no reliable D call. The CDR3 has 14 residues. Germline loops: CDR1 SGHTA, CDR2 FQGNSA. Trimming took off 1 base at V and 3 bases at J, with 10 bases between the two ends. The CDR3 bases are TGTGCCAGCAGCTTAGAAGACGGAAACTACGAGCAGTACTTC. Translated, it gives CASSLEDGNYEQYF.

The chain combines TRBV10-3 with TRBJ2-3, with 7 bases lining up with TRBD2. Germline trimming cut 8 bases from V and 2 bases from J; bases unmatched to any gene: 7. CDR3 length: 14 residues. In germline, CDR1 is ENHRY, CDR2 SYGVKD. The CDR3 spells CAIRSGDHTDTQYF. CDR3 DNA: TGTGCCATCCGGAGCGGGGACCACACAGATACGCAGTATTTT.

The V and J genes are TRBV28 and TRBJ1-1, with no clear D. V lost 6 bases to trimming and J lost 0 bases, with 14 bases between them. CDR3 length equals 15 residues. CDR1 MDHEN and CDR2 SYDVKM come from the germline V gene. CDR3 protein: CASSHLDGMNTEAFF. The CDR3 nucleotides read TGTGCCAGCAGCCATCTTGACGGTATGAACACTGAAGCTTTCTTT.

This chain links TRBV27 with TRBJ2-5; D is unclear. The CDR3 has 14 amino acids. Germline assignment: CDR1 MNHEY and CDR2 SMNVEV (reference sequence). Trimming removed 7 bases from V and 2 bases from J, with 14 bases in between. The CDR3 region has the DNA TGTGCCAGCAAAGAGGTTGGACCTCAAGAGACCCAGTACTTC. Protein product: CASKEVGPQETQYF.

The chain joins TRBV27 to TRBJ1-4; the D gene is possibly TRBD1 (5 bases). CDR1 is MNHEY and CDR2 is SMNVEV in the germline V gene (reference sequence). This CDR3 region has 17 residues. The V end was cut by 8 bases, the J end by 3 bases, with 22 bases between. The CDR3: CASAFRGLGRANEKLFF. The DNA for the CDR3 is TGTGCCAGCGCCTTTAGAGGGTTGGGACGGGCTAATGAAAAACTGTTTTTT.

This clone was detected only a few times. This rearrangement joins TRBV19 to TRBJ1-1; 8 positions agree with TRBD1. Looked up from germline, CDR1 is LNHDA and CDR2 is SQIVND (reference sequence). The CDR3 contains 15 residues. V lost 6 bases and J lost 4; bases outside the gene matches: 10. CDR3 nucleotides: TGTGCCAGTAGACCCGACAGGGGAGTCCGCACTGAAGCTTTCTTT. The encoded protein is CASRPDRGVRTEAFF.

The V and J genes are TRBV27 and TRBJ1-5; D is ambiguous. In germline, CDR1 is MNHEY, CDR2 SMNVEV (reference sequence). V lost 1 base to trimming and J lost 7 bases, with 8 bases between them. The CDR3 is 13 amino acids. In nucleotides, the CDR3 is TGTGCCAGCAGTTTATATGAAAACCAGCCCCAGCATTTT. It codes for CASSLYENQPQHF.

This clone was observed a few times. The sample holds other DNA sequences that translate to the same CDR3. The chain has TRBV4-1 and TRBJ2-1, with D uncertain. CDR3 length: 12 amino acids. The germline V and J ends were trimmed by 1 base and 8 bases, with 6 bases remaining between them. Germline V gene lookup returns CDR1 MGHRA and CDR2 YSYEKL. The CDR3 DNA reads TGCGCCAGCAGCCAAGGGATGGATGAGCAGTTCTTC. It codes for CASSQGMDEQFF.

The genes are TRBV15 and TRBJ1-1; D is unresolved. The CDR3 is 13 residues long. V was clipped by 0 bases and J by 8 bases, with 10 bases between them. Germline V lookup: CDR1 LNHNV, CDR2 YYDKDF (reference sequence). CDR3 sequence: CATSRDRAAEAFF. Written as DNA, the CDR3 is TGTGCCACCAGCAGAGATCGCGCGGCGGAAGCTTTCTTT.

The genes are TRBV19 and TRBJ2-2; 7 bases agree with TRBD2. The CDR3 is made up of 15 amino acids. The V gene end was trimmed by 3 bases and the J gene end by 5 bases; junction bases not matched to a gene: 6. Germline assignment: CDR1 LNHDA and CDR2 SQIVND (reference sequence). This CDR3 is CASSISGGWTGELFF. In nucleotides, the CDR3 is TGTGCCAGTAGTATCTCCGGGGGGTGGACCGGGGAGCTGTTTTTT.

This rearrangement joins TRBV27 to TRBJ2-1; D is possibly TRBD1 (6 bases). This CDR3 is built from 15 residues. From germline, CDR1 is MNHEY and CDR2 SMNVEV (reference sequence). V lost 8 bases, J lost 4 bases, and 18 bases lay in between. CDR3 residues: CASRDRDNPYNEQFF. The CDR3 coding sequence is TGTGCCAGCCGAGACCGGGACAATCCATACAATGAGCAGTTCTTC.

This chain links TRBV27 with TRBJ2-7, with D possibly TRBD1 on 5 matching bases. The CDR3 extends over 17 amino acids. The ends were cut back, 1 base at V and 0 bases at J, with 16 bases in the middle. Per the germline V gene, CDR1 is MNHEY and CDR2 is SMNVEV (reference sequence). The CDR3 sequence is CASSLYAHRTSSYEQYF. In DNA form, the CDR3 reads TGTGCCAGCAGTTTATATGCGCACAGGACGAGCTCCTACGAGCAGTACTTC.

The chain couples TRBV7-3 to TRBJ1-1; 8 positions agree with TRBD1. Germline V gene lookup returns CDR1 SGHTA and CDR2 FQGTGA. V lost 8 bases to trimming and J lost 2 bases; unmatched junction nucleotides: 13. This CDR3 region has 16 residues. CDR3 in DNA: TGTGCCAGCCGGGTGACAGGGGTGACGTCCAACACTGAAGCTTTCTTT. Its protein product is CASRVTGVTSNTEAFF.

The rearrangement links TRBV7-2 to TRBJ2-1, with D uncertain. Looked up from germline, CDR1 is SGHTA and CDR2 is FQGNSA. This CDR3 has 13 amino acids. Trimming pared 2 bases from V and 7 bases from J, leaving 9 bases between. The chain's CDR3 is CASSLQPRNEQFF. CDR3 sequence (DNA): TGTGCCAGCAGCTTACAACCACGGAATGAGCAGTTCTTC. The full variable domain, completed using reference TRBV7-2 and TRBJ2-1, is GAGVSQSPSNKVTEKGKDVELRCDPISGHTALYWYRQSLGQGLEFLIYFQGNSAPDKSGLPSDRFSAERTGGSVSTLTIQRTQQEDSAVYLCASSLQPRNEQFFGPGTRLTVL.